This TCR beta chain came from a study of T-cell reconstitution after alpha-beta-depleted transplantation in children. During its preparation, the TCRbeta library received unique molecular identifiers. TCRdb reanalysed the PCR reads using MiXCR and keeps one entry per CDR3 protein. The table records about 600,000 distinct CDR3 sequences, approximately 12% of them present only once. About this clonotype: The junction differs from germline at one of its ends, possibly a read error.

The germline gives CDR1 SSHAT, CDR2 FNYEAQ (reference sequence). The CDR3 contains 17 residues. Sequenced here: PBMCs, mostly from graft donor cells, sampled 360 days after TCRalphabeta/CD19-depleted stem cell transplant. The clonotype originates from a male patient between 5 and 17 years old who had a stem cell transplant for acute myeloid leukemia, so the T cells may come from the graft donor. The V gene is TRBV7-7, the J gene TRBJ2-5; 10 bases map to TRBD2. CDR3 protein: CASSLEVVAGGQETQYF. The CDR3 DNA reads as TGTGCTAGCAGCTTAGAAGTTGTAGCGGGAGGTCAAGAGACCCAGTACTTC.